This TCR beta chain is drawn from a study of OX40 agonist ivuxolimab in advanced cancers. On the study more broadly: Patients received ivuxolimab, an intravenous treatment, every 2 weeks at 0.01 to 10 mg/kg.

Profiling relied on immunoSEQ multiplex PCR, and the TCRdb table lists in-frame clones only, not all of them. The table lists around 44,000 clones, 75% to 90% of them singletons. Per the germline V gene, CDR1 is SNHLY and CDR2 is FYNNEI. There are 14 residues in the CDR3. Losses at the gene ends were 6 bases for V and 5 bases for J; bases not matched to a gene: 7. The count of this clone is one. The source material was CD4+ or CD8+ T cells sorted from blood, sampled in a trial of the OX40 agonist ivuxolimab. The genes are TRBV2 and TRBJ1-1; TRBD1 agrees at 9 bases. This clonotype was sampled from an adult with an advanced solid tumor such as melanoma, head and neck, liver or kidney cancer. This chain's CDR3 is CASRTDRGDTEAFF. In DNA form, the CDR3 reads TGTGCCAGCAGAACGGACAGGGGAGATACTGAAGCTTTCTTT.